The 30 T cell receptor beta chains below were found in one sample sequenced in a study of cytomegalovirus exposure and HLA in healthy donors (dated by TCRdb to about 2017). Receptor amplification or capture employed the immunoSEQ multiplex PCR assay. The multiplex PCR relied on a mix of 60 forward primers for TCR Vbeta segments and 13 reverse primers for TCR Jbeta segments. Held by TCRdb, this immuneACCESS table contains in-frame sequences only and omits some clones. Under half of the omission traces to an unresolved V gene where checked; the cause of the rest is unknown. The sample table lists tens of thousands of clones, more than 65% of them with a count of one. The ten largest clonotypes hold approximately 1.1% of the sample. Material: PBMCs. The receptors originated from a girl aged 2-9 years in good health and CMV-seropositive.

The chain is built from TRBV30 and TRBJ2-1; 14 bases agree with TRBD2. Unmatched junction bases numbered 5, after V lost 5 bases and J lost 11 bases. The CDR3 loop spans 13 amino acids. Germline CDR1 reads GTSNPN; CDR2 reads SVGIG (reference sequence). CDR3 region: CAWGGLAGDKQFF. For the CDR3, the DNA is TGTGCCTGGGGGGGACTAGCGGGAGATAAGCAGTTCTTC.

The rearrangement links TRBV5-1 to TRBJ2-1; 11 nucleotides match TRBD2. Germline values: CDR1 SGHRS, CDR2 YFSETQ. The CDR3 runs to 16 residues. Trimming removed 4 bases from V and 9 bases from J; junction bases left unmatched: 12. CDR3 nucleotides: TGCGCCAGCAGCAGATTAGCGGGAGGGCCGAATTTTGAGCAGTTCTTC. As protein: CASSRLAGGPNFEQFF.

The chain joins TRBV10-1 to TRBJ1-1; TRBD1 agrees at 7 bases. V trimming: 4 bases; J trimming: 7 bases; junction bases outside the gene matches: 6. This CDR3 spans 13 amino acids. CDR1 and CDR2 from the germline V gene are WNHNN and SYGVQD (reference sequence). CDR3 in DNA: TGCGCCAGCAGTGCGACTTGGGACAGTGAAGCTTTCTTT. This translates into CASSATWDSEAFF.

A word on this clone: Other DNA sequences from this sample encode an identical CDR3 as well. The CDR3 loop is CASSEAQGARGYTF. DNA of the CDR3: TGTGCCAGCAGTGAGGCTCAGGGGGCTCGAGGCTACACCTTC. J is TRBJ1-2 and V is TRBV2, with 8 bases matching TRBD1. Trimming removed 3 bases from V and 8 bases from J; junction bases left unmatched: 8. CDR3 length: 14 residues. Germline V gene data show CDR1 as SNHLY and CDR2 as FYNNEI.

The rearrangement joins TRBV27 to TRBJ2-2, with a tentative D call TRBD1 (6 bases). The CDR3 has 19 residues. Looked up from germline, CDR1 is MNHEY and CDR2 is SMNVEV (reference sequence). With 0 bases removed from V and 7 bases from J, the gap between germline ends came to 24 bases. CDR3 residues: CASSLSVFRGQQGGGELFF. Here the CDR3 DNA reads TGTGCCAGCAGTTTATCCGTTTTTAGGGGTCAACAAGGGGGCGGGGAGCTGTTTTTT.

The V and J genes are TRBV14 and TRBJ1-2; D gene unclear. Germline CDR1 SGHDN, CDR2 FVKESK. The length of the CDR3 is 17 residues. V lost 0 bases and J lost 2, with 16 bases in between. The CDR3 loop is CASSQDLWASGNYGYTF. The CDR3 DNA sequence: TGTGCCAGCAGCCAAGATCTATGGGCGTCGGGGAACTATGGCTACACCTTC. The entire variable domain, with the rest obtained from reference TRBV14 and TRBJ1-2, is as follows: EAGVTQFPSHSVIEKGQTVTLRCDPISGHDNLYWYRRVMGKEIKFLLHFVKESKQDESGMPNNRFLAERTGGTYSTLKVQPAELEDSGVYFCASSQDLWASGNYGYTFGSGTRLTVV.

V usage is TRBV4-1 and J usage is TRBJ2-7; D might be TRBD1 (6 bases). The CDR3 contains 15 residues. Trimming removed 5 bases at V and 0 bases at J, with 14 bases between. Germline V gives CDR1 MGHRA, CDR2 YSYEKL. This chain's CDR3 is CASSYAGAGSYEQYF. In DNA form, the CDR3 reads TGCGCCAGCAGCTACGCAGGGGCGGGCTCCTACGAGCAGTACTTC.

This chain connects TRBV2 to TRBJ2-7; D may be TRBD2 (6 bases). The germline V gene encodes CDR1 SNHLY and CDR2 FYNNEI. V was shortened by 4 bases and J by 4 bases, with 17 bases between the two germline ends. The CDR3 has 15 residues. CDR3: CASSGSSRDLYEQYF. The DNA of the CDR3 is TGTGCCAGCAGTGGCTCTAGTAGGGACTTATACGAGCAGTACTTC.

This chain joins TRBV5-1 and TRBJ1-4; TRBD1 is a possible D gene (6 bases). There are 16 residues in the CDR3. Germline CDR1 SGHRS, CDR2 YFSETQ. V gave up 3 bases and J gave up 8 bases, with 20 bases separating them. CDR3 amino acids: CASSSGLGAGEEKLFF. In nucleotides, the CDR3 is TGCGCCAGCAGCTCTGGCTTGGGGGCAGGAGAGGAAAAACTGTTTTTT.

CDR3 DNA sequence: TGTGCCAGCAGTTTGGGGCCGAAGGGGAACACTGAAGCTTTCTTT. It encodes CASSLGPKGNTEAFF. V is TRBV27 and J is TRBJ1-1; the D gene is possibly TRBD1 (5 bases). CDR3 length: 15 residues. V dropped 3 bases and J dropped 1 base, with 12 bases sitting between them. From germline, CDR1 is MNHEY and CDR2 SMNVEV (reference sequence).

The CDR3 here is CASSPRTAGTVADTQYF. The CDR3 nucleotides are TGCGCCAGCAGCCCGCGCACAGCGGGAACCGTAGCAGATACGCAGTATTTT. This chain connects TRBV4-1 to TRBJ2-3, with 7 nucleotides matching TRBD2. J lost 4 bases, V lost 4 bases, and 14 bases had no gene match. Germline V gives CDR1 MGHRA, CDR2 YSYEKL. This CDR3 region has 17 residues.

This clone came up once. The chain joins TRBV28 to TRBJ2-7, with D hard to call. Deletions cut 8 bases from V and 3 bases from J, with 8 bases between. Germline CDR1 MDHEN, CDR2 SYDVKM. The CDR3 has 11 residues. CDR3 bases: TGTGCCAGCCGCGCCTACTACGAGCAGTACTTC. It codes for CASRAYYEQYF.

The V and J genes are TRBV30 and TRBJ1-2; TRBD1 is a possible D gene (6 bases). The CDR3 contains 14 residues. Germline CDR1 GTSNPN, CDR2 SVGIG (reference sequence). V gave up 4 bases and J gave up 1 base, with 13 bases separating them. The CDR3 sequence: CAWNNRAINYGYTF. As DNA, the CDR3 is TGTGCCTGGAACAACAGGGCCATTAACTATGGCTACACCTTC.

The gene calls are TRBV27 and TRBJ2-3; 8 bases align to TRBD1. V gave up 5 bases and J gave up 0 bases; unmatched junction bases: 4. Germline values: CDR1 MNHEY, CDR2 SMNVEV (reference sequence). The CDR3 is 15 residues long. The CDR3 loop is CASSATGVSTDTQYF. The CDR3 DNA is TGTGCCAGCAGTGCGACAGGGGTTAGCACAGATACGCAGTATTTT.

The count of this clone is one. The CDR3 nucleotides read TGTGCCAGCAGCTCCGGACTAGCCGGGGAGCTGTTTTTT. Its translation is CASSSGLAGELFF. The chain has TRBV11-2 and TRBJ2-2; 7 positions agree with TRBD2. The J segment lost 6 bases and the V segment lost 4 bases, leaving 2 bases of the junction unmatched. There are 13 residues in the CDR3. The germline V gene encodes CDR1 SGHAT and CDR2 FQNNGV.

The V and J genes are TRBV6-5 and TRBJ2-5, with D tentatively TRBD2 (5 bases). The germline V gene encodes CDR1 MNHEY and CDR2 SVGAGI. The CDR3 is 15 residues long. Trimming left V 6 bases short and J 3 bases short, with 17 bases between. In DNA form, the CDR3 reads TGTGCCAGCAGCCGATACCGAGGGATTAAAGAGACCCAGTACTTC. This translates into CASSRYRGIKETQYF.

The chain recombines TRBV30 with TRBJ1-1; maybe TRBD1 (5 bases). Trimming took off 1 base at V and 5 bases at J, with 11 bases between the two ends. Germline CDR1 is GTSNPN and CDR2 is SVGIG (reference sequence). The CDR3 extends over 13 amino acids. The chain's CDR3 is CAWSGAGRTEAFF. For the CDR3, the DNA is TGTGCCTGGAGTGGCGCGGGGCGAACTGAAGCTTTCTTT.

CDR3 bases: TGTGCCTGGTCCTCGGGTATAGCCAAAAACATTCAGTACTTC. Residues: CAWSSGIAKNIQYF. The chain combines TRBV30 with TRBJ2-4; no clear D gene. The CDR3 runs to 14 residues. The germline CDR1 and CDR2 sequences are GTSNPN and SVGIG (reference sequence). V was shortened by 5 bases and J by 0 bases, with 11 bases between the two germline ends.

The V gene is TRBV6-1, the J gene TRBJ1-4; tentatively, D is TRBD1 (6 bases). The CDR3 is 15 amino acids. V lost 6 bases, J lost 3 bases, and 14 bases lay in between. Germline CDR1 is MNHNS and CDR2 is SASEGT. The CDR3 DNA reads as TGTGCCAGCAGCGGACAGTTTTGGTCTAATGAAAAACTGTTTTTT. Its translation: CASSGQFWSNEKLFF.

This clone showed up just once. The chain is built from TRBV30 and TRBJ1-2; no clear D. Germline V gene sequence: CDR1 GTSNPN, CDR2 SVGIG (reference sequence). Trimming stripped 0 bases from V and 4 bases from J, with 12 bases between. There are 14 residues in the CDR3. CDR3 sequence (DNA): TGTGCCTGGAGTGTCGCCCTAGGTCCCTATGGCTACACCTTC. Residues: CAWSVALGPYGYTF.

This chain uses TRBV5-1 with TRBJ2-5, with D tentatively TRBD1 (5 bases). The V gene's germline CDR1 is SGHRS and CDR2 YFSETQ. CDR3 size: 14 residues. The V end was cut by 5 bases, the J end by 2 bases, with 13 bases between. CDR3 residues: CASSFIGQQETQYF. In nucleotides, the CDR3 is TGCGCCAGCAGTTTCATAGGACAACAAGAGACCCAGTACTTC. The variable domain in full, completed from reference TRBV5-1 and TRBJ2-5, reads KAGVTQTPRYLIKTRGQQVTLSCSPISGHRSVSWYQQTPGQGLQFLFEYFSETQRNKGNFPGRFSGRQFSNSRSEMNVSTLELGDSALYLCASSFIGQQETQYFGPGTRLLVL.

This clone showed up just a few times. J is TRBJ2-2 and V is TRBV5-1; perhaps TRBD1 as D (6 bases). V was clipped by 6 bases and J by 0 bases, with 12 bases between them. Per the germline V gene, CDR1 is SGHRS and CDR2 is YFSETQ. The CDR3 has 15 amino acids. This CDR3 is CASKSGTTNTGELFF. In DNA, the CDR3 is TGCGCCAGCAAGTCGGGGACAACGAACACCGGGGAGCTGTTTTTT.

The V gene is TRBV6-5, the J gene TRBJ1-5, with 7 bases aligning to TRBD1. This CDR3 comprises 14 residues. V gave up 6 bases and J gave up 6 bases; unmatched junction bases: 8. Germline V gives CDR1 MNHEY, CDR2 SVGAGI. The CDR3 DNA reads as TGTGCCAGCAGGGTACCGCAGGGGGGTCAGCCCCAGCATTTT. It yields the protein CASRVPQGGQPQHF.

V and J are TRBV19 and TRBJ2-7; 7 nucleotides match TRBD2. V dropped 3 bases and J dropped 3; count of bases not matched to a gene: 5. The germline V gene has CDR1 LNHDA and CDR2 SQIVND (reference sequence). The CDR3 covers 14 residues. The chain's CDR3 is CASSIWEGNYEQYF. For the CDR3, the DNA is TGTGCCAGTAGTATTTGGGAGGGAAACTACGAGCAGTACTTC.

V gene TRBV27 combines with J gene TRBJ1-5; possibly TRBD1 for D (6 bases). Germline CDR1 is MNHEY and CDR2 is SMNVEV (reference sequence). V was cut by 2 bases and J by 7 bases, with 21 bases left in between. CDR3 length equals 17 residues. CDR3 protein: CASSLRSTRGPNQPQHF. The CDR3 coding sequence is TGTGCCAGCAGTTTACGGTCCACCAGGGGTCCTAACCAGCCCCAGCATTTT.

The V and J genes are TRBV27 and TRBJ2-7, with 7 positions matching TRBD2. The CDR3 totals 14 residues. Losses at the gene ends were 2 bases for V and 7 bases for J; bases not matched to a gene: 8. The V gene's germline CDR1 is MNHEY and CDR2 SMNVEV (reference sequence). The CDR3 region is CASSLNAGAKEQYF. The CDR3 bases are TGTGCCAGCAGTTTAAACGCGGGAGCGAAAGAGCAGTACTTC.

This chain connects TRBV28 to TRBJ1-4; D remains ambiguous. Looked up from germline, CDR1 is MDHEN and CDR2 is SYDVKM. V gave up 1 base and J gave up 1 base, with 7 bases separating them. CDR3 length: 15 residues. As DNA, the CDR3 is TGTGCCAGCAGTTTATTACCAGGAACTAATGAAAAACTGTTTTTT. Translated, it gives CASSLLPGTNEKLFF. The full variable domain, completed using reference TRBV28 and TRBJ1-4, is DVKVTQSSRYLVKRTGEKVFLECVQDMDHENMFWYRQDPGLGLRLIYFSYDVKMKEKGDIPEGYSVSREKKERFSLILESASTNQTSMYLCASSLLPGTNEKLFFGSGTQLSVL.

The J gene is TRBJ2-1, the V gene TRBV5-1, with 14 bases aligning to TRBD2. This CDR3 contains 14 residues. V trimming: 8 bases; J trimming: 9 bases; junction bases outside the gene matches: 7. Germline V gene sequence: CDR1 SGHRS, CDR2 YFSETQ. CDR3 protein: CASSGTSGSGEQFF. DNA of the CDR3: TGCGCCAGTTCCGGGACTAGCGGGAGCGGTGAGCAGTTCTTC.

This clone was seen only a few times. V is TRBV6-6 and J is TRBJ2-7, with 7 nucleotides matching TRBD2. The germline CDR1 and CDR2 sequences are MNHNY and SVGAGI (reference sequence). V lost 8 bases to trimming and J lost 4 bases; unmatched junction nucleotides: 11. This CDR3 is 14 amino acids long. CDR3 region: CASRREVARYEQYF. DNA for the CDR3: TGTGCCAGCCGACGGGAGGTGGCCAGGTACGAGCAGTACTTC.

The rearrangement links TRBV7-2 to TRBJ2-2; D perhaps matches TRBD2 (5 bases). Trimming took 4 bases from V and 3 from J, leaving 6 bases between them. The germline gives CDR1 SGHTA, CDR2 FQGNSA. The CDR3 runs 13 residues. CDR3 coding DNA: TGTGCCAGCAGCTGGGAGTACACCGGGGAGCTGTTTTTT. Its protein product is CASSWEYTGELFF.